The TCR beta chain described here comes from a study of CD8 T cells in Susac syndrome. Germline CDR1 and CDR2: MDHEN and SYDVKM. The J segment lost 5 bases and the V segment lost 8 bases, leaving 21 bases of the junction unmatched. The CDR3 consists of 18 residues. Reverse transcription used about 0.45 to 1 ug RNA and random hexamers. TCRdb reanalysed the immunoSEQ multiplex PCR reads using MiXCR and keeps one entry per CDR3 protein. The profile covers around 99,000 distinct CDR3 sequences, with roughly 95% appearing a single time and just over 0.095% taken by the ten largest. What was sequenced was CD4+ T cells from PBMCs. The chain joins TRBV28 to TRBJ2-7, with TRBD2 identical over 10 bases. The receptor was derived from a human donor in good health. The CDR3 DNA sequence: TGTGCCAGCCCTCCACAGGGTCTAGCGGGAGTTAAAGTCCACGAGCAGTACTTC. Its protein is CASPPQGLAGVKVHEQYF.